The present T cell receptor (beta chain) was sequenced within a study of cytomegalovirus exposure and HLA in healthy donors. This PCR relied on a set of 60 Vbeta primers and 13 Jbeta primers. The assay was immunoSEQ multiplex PCR, and TCRdb's table has in-frame clones only and misses some. The data hold about 120,000 clones, with more than 65% observed a single time. General study results and limits: Further analysis, carried out later, found HLA-associated TCR beta chains more clonally expanded than equally common other chains. Earlier results showed most TCR beta V segments being productive about 90% or about 30% of the time. A later analysis associated some 16,000 TCR beta sequences with HLA alleles at a 0.05 false discovery rate.

With regard to this clone: The antigen is undetermined.

The CDR3 totals 16 residues. Trimming pared 6 bases from V and 7 bases from J, leaving 20 bases between. CDR1 is SGHKS, CDR2 YYEKEE, per germline (reference sequence). The sequenced sample consisted of PBMCs. The origin of this receptor is a man between 40 and 49 years old in good health and CMV-seropositive. The chain links TRBV5-5 to TRBJ1-6; no reliable D call. The CDR3 region is CASTLMGLTTNSPLHF. The CDR3 DNA reads as TGTGCCAGCACCCTCATGGGCCTAACAACCAATTCACCCCTCCACTTT.